These 21 T cell receptor beta chains were all obtained from the same sample, sequenced in a study of beta chain features in type 1 diabetes. Study-wide findings and caveats: People with Type 1 diabetes carried modestly yet significantly shorter TCRB CDR3s in all four CD4+ subsets.

No antigen has been assigned to these receptors. Since all of the isolated RNA was reverse transcribed, expressed TCRB transcripts were what got sequenced. The table came from immunoSEQ multiplex PCR; TCRdb's copy has only in-frame clones and leaves some out. The data contain under 850,000 clones, 13% of them singletons. The sample taken for sequencing was naive CD4+ T cells from blood. The receptor source for this set is a man aged 18 to 30 with type 1 diabetes.

The chain combines TRBV11-2 with TRBJ2-4, with 11 bases that match TRBD1. The J segment lost 5 bases and the V segment lost 5 bases, leaving 5 bases of the junction unmatched. Germline values: CDR1 SGHAT, CDR2 FQNNGV. The CDR3 covers 15 residues. The CDR3 coding sequence is TGTGCCAGCAGCACCAGGACAGGGGGCGAAAACATTCAGTACTTC. Protein product: CASSTRTGGENIQYF.

This chain joins TRBV14 and TRBJ2-5; D call uncertain. This CDR3 spans 13 amino acids. V gave up 4 bases and J gave up 5 bases, with 11 bases separating them. Germline lookup yields CDR1 SGHDN and CDR2 FVKESK. For the CDR3, the DNA is TGTGCCAGCAGCCCCGAGCCGAGGGAGACCCAGTACTTC. It translates to CASSPEPRETQYF.

This clone was recorded a few times. The gene calls are TRBV18 and TRBJ2-3; D ambiguous. CDR1 is KGHSH and CDR2 is LQKENI in the germline V gene. The V end lost 0 bases, the J end lost 6 bases, and 7 bases lay between the germline ends. CDR3 length equals 13 residues. The DNA for the CDR3 is TGTGCCAGCTCACCACCGGGGTTGGATACGCAGTATTTT. This sequence encodes CASSPPGLDTQYF.

The chain recombines TRBV5-4 with TRBJ2-1; the D is unclear. Trimming took off 2 bases at V and 5 bases at J, with 14 bases between the two ends. Germline CDR1 is SGHNT and CDR2 is YYREEE (reference sequence). CDR3 size: 15 residues. DNA of the CDR3: TGTGCCAGCAGCTTAACCGGGCAGGTACACAATGAGCAGTTCTTC. The encoded protein is CASSLTGQVHNEQFF.

On this clone: The DNA is omitted, as the CDR3 cannot be located on it reliably, and the CDR3 follows TCRdb's listing. V usage is TRBV27 and J usage is TRBJ2-7; no DNA check was done on the table's D call, TRBD2. The germline CDR1 and CDR2 sequences are MNHEY and SMNVEV (reference sequence). The CDR3 length equals 16 residues, ends included. The CDR3 loop reads CASSSSTSGGIYEQYF.

For the CDR3, the DNA is TGTGCCAGCAAGAACAGGGGTGAGCAGTACTTC. It encodes CASKNRGEQYF. The chain uses TRBV6-5 and TRBJ2-7; 7 positions agree with TRBD1. Trimming took 7 bases from V and 7 from J; bases not matched to a gene: 4. This CDR3 contains 11 residues. Germline V gives CDR1 MNHEY, CDR2 SVGAGI.

This chain joins TRBV6-1 and TRBJ2-7; D gene uncertain. CDR1 MNHNS and CDR2 SASEGT come from the germline V gene. The length of the CDR3 is 11 residues. Deletions cut 3 bases from V and 6 bases from J, with 6 bases between. CDR3: CASSEVAEQYF. The DNA for the CDR3 is TGTGCCAGCAGTGAGGTGGCCGAGCAGTACTTC.

This clone was recorded a few times. The chain carries TRBV18 and TRBJ1-3; 7 nucleotides match TRBD1. Trimming took 3 bases from V and 0 from J; bases not matched to a gene: 2. Germline CDR1 and CDR2: KGHSH and LQKENI. The CDR3 is made up of 15 amino acids. CDR3: CASSPGQVSGNTIYF. The CDR3 DNA reads as TGTGCCAGCTCACCCGGACAGGTCTCTGGAAACACCATATATTTT.

As for this clone: The sample has other DNA sequences that encode this CDR3 too. The gene calls are TRBV20-1 and TRBJ2-7, with no clear D. CDR1 and CDR2 (germline): DFQATT, SNEGSKA (reference sequence). The CDR3 covers 11 residues. Trimming took off 6 bases at V and 0 bases at J, with 6 bases between the two ends. The CDR3 DNA follows: TGCAGTGCCAGTCCCTCCTACGAGCAGTACTTC. Amino acids: CSASPSYEQYF.

V is TRBV5-1 and J is TRBJ2-3; the D gene is possibly TRBD2 (5 bases). The ends were cut back, 2 bases at V and 3 bases at J, with 10 bases in the middle. Germline CDR1 is SGHRS and CDR2 is YFSETQ. The CDR3 is 14 residues long. The CDR3 is CASSFSPGTDTQYF. The DNA of the CDR3 is TGCGCCAGCAGCTTCAGCCCGGGGACAGATACGCAGTATTTT. The variable domain in full, completed from reference TRBV5-1 and TRBJ2-3, reads KAGVTQTPRYLIKTRGQQVTLSCSPISGHRSVSWYQQTPGQGLQFLFEYFSETQRNKGNFPGRFSGRQFSNSRSEMNVSTLELGDSALYLCASSFSPGTDTQYFGPGTRLTVL.

This clone showed up just a few times. The rearrangement uses TRBV6-5 and TRBJ2-4, with 9 nucleotides matching TRBD2. The CDR3 runs 15 residues. Trimming at V came to 1 base and at J to 7 bases, leaving 5 bases not matched to a gene. Germline CDR1 is MNHEY and CDR2 is SVGAGI. CDR3 sequence (DNA): TGTGCCAGCAGTTACTTGGGACTAGCTTCGAACATTCAGTACTTC. Translating it yields CASSYLGLASNIQYF.

The CDR3 DNA follows: TGTGCCAGCAGTCCGGTAGCTGGCTCACCCCTCCACTTT. This codes for CASSPVAGSPLHF. This chain joins TRBV6-6 and TRBJ1-6; D unclear. Trimming pared 5 bases from V and 10 bases from J, leaving 12 bases between. This CDR3 has 13 amino acids. The germline gives CDR1 MNHNY, CDR2 SVGAGI (reference sequence).

J is TRBJ1-1 and V is TRBV18, with TRBD1 as a possible D gene (6 bases). Germline CDR1 and CDR2: KGHSH and LQKENI. Deletions cut 6 bases from V and 6 bases from J, with 17 bases between. The CDR3 is made up of 14 amino acids. CDR3 DNA: TGTGCCAGCTCCCGACAGGCAGGGCGCGCTGAAGCTTTCTTT. Its translation is CASSRQAGRAEAFF.

The J gene is TRBJ2-5, the V gene TRBV6-1, with 7 nucleotides matching TRBD2. The junction had 6 bases not matched to a gene; V was cut back by 1 base and J by 4 bases. This CDR3 contains 15 residues. CDR1 and CDR2 (germline): MNHNS, SASEGT. CDR3 bases: TGTGCCAGCAGTGAAGTGAGCGGGGTAGGAGAGACCCAGTACTTC. It codes for CASSEVSGVGETQYF.

The chain uses TRBV28 and TRBJ2-3, with D possibly TRBD2 on 5 matching bases. V shed 3 bases and J shed 7 bases, with 17 bases lying between them. The V gene's germline CDR1 is MDHEN and CDR2 SYDVKM. The CDR3 covers 15 residues. CDR3 sequence (DNA): TGTGCCAGCAGTTTGCCCAGCGGCGAGCGGAATACGCAGTATTTT. Translated, it gives CASSLPSGERNTQYF.

The J gene is TRBJ2-7, the V gene TRBV7-2; no clear D. This CDR3 spans 12 amino acids. V lost 5 bases and J lost 4, with 9 bases in between. In germline, CDR1 is SGHTA, CDR2 FQGNSA. Here the CDR3 DNA reads TGTGCCAGCAGCCCCCAATGGTACGAGCAGTACTTC. Translation gives CASSPQWYEQYF.

This clone was recorded a few times. The chain links TRBV5-1 to TRBJ1-1; D unclear. CDR3 length equals 15 residues. Deletions cut 2 bases from V and 4 bases from J, with 15 bases between. Germline assignment: CDR1 SGHRS and CDR2 YFSETQ. The CDR3 loop reads CASSLTGLGGTEAFF. The CDR3 DNA sequence: TGCGCCAGCAGCTTAACTGGGCTCGGAGGCACTGAAGCTTTCTTT.

The chain joins TRBV20-1 to TRBJ1-1, with D unresolved. The V end lost 3 bases, the J end lost 4 bases, and 6 bases lay between the germline ends. The CDR3 has 11 amino acids. Germline V gene sequence: CDR1 DFQATT, CDR2 SNEGSKA (reference sequence). The CDR3 sequence: CSASPTTEAFF. The CDR3 DNA follows: TGCAGTGCTAGCCCCACCACTGAAGCTTTCTTT.

The chain recombines TRBV6-1 with TRBJ2-7; D gene ambiguous. Germline V gives CDR1 MNHNS, CDR2 SASEGT. The CDR3 runs 14 residues. V lost 3 bases and J 3 bases, leaving 12 bases between the germline ends. Written as DNA, the CDR3 is TGTGCCAGCAGTGACACATTCATAAGCTACGAGCAGTACTTC. Its translation: CASSDTFISYEQYF.

A few counts support this clone. The chain couples TRBV4-1 to TRBJ1-2; D is ambiguous. CDR3 length: 14 residues. The ends were cut back, 0 bases at V and 1 base at J, with 6 bases in the middle. The germline gives CDR1 MGHRA, CDR2 YSYEKL. The CDR3 DNA follows: TGCGCCAGCAGCCAAGATGAGGGTAACTATGGCTACACCTTC. Translating it yields CASSQDEGNYGYTF.

The V gene is TRBV10-3, the J gene TRBJ2-1; D call uncertain. Germline V gives CDR1 ENHRY, CDR2 SYGVKD. V lost 0 bases, J lost 5 bases, and 5 bases lay in between. This CDR3 is built from 13 residues. CDR3 nucleotides: TGTGCCATCAGTGAGTCCCCGGACAATGAGCAGTTCTTC. Residues: CAISESPDNEQFF.